These 30 T cell receptor beta chains share one sample of origin, sequenced in a study of OX40 agonist ivuxolimab in advanced cancers. The data were produced by immunoSEQ multiplex PCR, yet TCRdb's version contains in-frame clones alone and is incomplete. Of about 16,000 clones in the sample, 60% to 85% are singletons; the top ten hold roughly half. This sample comprised CD4+ or CD8+ T cells sorted from blood, obtained in a trial of the OX40 agonist ivuxolimab. The receptors derive from an adult with an advanced solid tumor such as melanoma, head and neck, liver or kidney cancer.

This chain joins TRBV6-6 and TRBJ1-2, with 9 bases matching TRBD1. The CDR3 extends over 13 amino acids. Germline V gene lookup returns CDR1 MNHNY and CDR2 SVGAGI (reference sequence). Trimming cost V 6 bases and J 4 bases; bases outside gene matches: 3. This CDR3 is CASSTGGGYGYTF. The DNA of the CDR3 is TGTGCCAGCAGCACAGGGGGCGGCTATGGCTACACCTTC.

This chain joins TRBV28 and TRBJ2-2, with 7 bases matching TRBD1. After removal of 7 bases from V and 3 bases from J, the junction contained 5 bases not matched to a gene. The CDR3 extends over 14 amino acids. Germline V gene data show CDR1 as MDHEN and CDR2 as SYDVKM. DNA of the CDR3: TGTGCCAGCATCCGGACAGGTTACACCGGGGAGCTGTTTTTT. Translated: CASIRTGYTGELFF.

The sample holds one count of this clone. The rearrangement joins TRBV7-2 to TRBJ2-1, with 13 bases matching TRBD2. Germline CDR1 reads SGHTA; CDR2 reads FQGNSA. J was trimmed by 8 bases and V by 3 bases; bases with no gene match: 4. The CDR3 covers 15 residues. CDR3 nucleotides: TGTGCCAGCAGCTTGACTAGCGGGAGGTCCGATGAGCAGTTCTTC. This codes for CASSLTSGRSDEQFF.

The chain's CDR3 is CASSESGGGGETQYF. DNA for the CDR3: TGTGCCAGCAGTGAAAGTGGCGGGGGGGGAGAGACCCAGTACTTC. The V and J genes are TRBV2 and TRBJ2-5; 9 nucleotides align to TRBD2. The germline gives CDR1 SNHLY, CDR2 FYNNEI. The CDR3 consists of 15 residues. Trimming took 2 bases from V and 4 from J; bases not matched to a gene: 5.

The chain uses TRBV7-9 and TRBJ2-1; 11 bases are a match to TRBD2. Germline CDR1 and CDR2: SEHNR and FQNEAQ (reference sequence). V was clipped by 6 bases and J by 5 bases; unmatched bases: 6. CDR3 length: 15 amino acids. The DNA of the CDR3 is TGTGCCAGCAGTTTACTAGCGGGAGTTCACAATGAGCAGTTCTTC. It codes for CASSLLAGVHNEQFF.

This clone appeared a few times. The rearrangement uses TRBV15 and TRBJ2-3; 11 bases fit TRBD1. The germline gives CDR1 LNHNV, CDR2 YYDKDF (reference sequence). This CDR3 spans 16 amino acids. V gave up 0 bases and J gave up 6 bases; unmatched junction bases: 5. The CDR3 is CATSRETGQGGDTQYF. Written as DNA, the CDR3 is TGTGCCACCAGCAGAGAAACGGGACAGGGGGGCGATACGCAGTATTTT.

The chain recombines TRBV12-5 with TRBJ2-7, with TRBD2 identical over 10 bases. The CDR3 contains 14 residues. The V segment lost 2 bases and the J segment 3 bases; nucleotides outside the gene matches: 1. The germline CDR1 and CDR2 sequences are LGHNT and FRNRAP. The CDR3 DNA follows: TGTGCTAGTGGTTTGAGCGGGGGGGTCTACGAGCAGTACTTC. This encodes CASGLSGGVYEQYF.

This clone was seen just once. The V call is TRBV19, the J call TRBJ1-1, with D uncertain. Per germline, CDR1 LNHDA and CDR2 SQIVND (reference sequence). Trimming cost V 2 bases and J 0 bases, with 4 bases left between them. This CDR3 comprises 13 residues. The CDR3 DNA sequence: TGTGCCAGTAGTATATATATGAACACTGAAGCTTTCTTT. This gives the protein CASSIYMNTEAFF.

The chain recombines TRBV7-2 with TRBJ2-2, with TRBD2 matching over 14 bases. CDR3 size: 17 residues. CDR1 SGHTA and CDR2 FQGNSA come from the germline V gene. The ends lost 0 bases at V and 5 bases at J; junction bases unmatched: 2. The CDR3 reads CASSLARLAGGTGELFF. DNA of the CDR3: TGTGCCAGCAGCTTAGCCCGACTAGCGGGAGGGACCGGGGAGCTGTTTTTT.

The gene calls are TRBV27 and TRBJ2-1; 9 nucleotides match TRBD1. This CDR3 region has 15 residues. V was pared by 5 bases and J by 4 bases, with 6 bases of the junction left unmatched. Germline CDR1 MNHEY, CDR2 SMNVEV (reference sequence). This CDR3 is CASSTGGRRYNEQFF. CDR3 nucleotide sequence: TGTGCCAGCAGTACAGGGGGCCGGAGATACAATGAGCAGTTCTTC.

This clone came up once. V gene TRBV4-3 combines with J gene TRBJ2-7; D not resolved. Trimming left V 0 bases short and J 0 bases short, with 9 bases between. The CDR3 is made up of 15 amino acids. Germline V gene data show CDR1 as LGHNA and CDR2 as YSLEER. The CDR3 protein is CASSQDSSSSYEQYF. The CDR3, as DNA: TGCGCCAGCAGCCAAGATAGCAGCAGCTCCTACGAGCAGTACTTC.

This clone was seen once. The chain has TRBV5-8 and TRBJ2-7, with a tentative D call TRBD2 (7 bases). This CDR3 has 15 amino acids. Germline CDR1 SGHTS, CDR2 YDEGEE. The ends were cut back, 6 bases at V and 4 bases at J, with 20 bases in the middle. Written as DNA, the CDR3 is TGTGCCAGCAAGGGGGAGGGGGGCAGAAGGTACGAGCAGTACTTC. Encoded protein: CASKGEGGRRYEQYF. Filled out from reference TRBV5-8 and TRBJ2-7, the complete variable domain reads EAGVTQSPTHLIKTRGQQATLRCSPISGHTSVYWYQQALGLGLQFLLWYDEGEERNRGNFPPRFSGRQFPNYSSELNVNALELEDSALYLCASKGEGGRRYEQYFGPGTRLTVT.

J is TRBJ2-2 and V is TRBV7-3; TRBD1 aligns across 7 bases. The CDR3 runs 13 residues. J lost 6 bases, V lost 5 bases, and 3 bases had no gene match. Germline CDR1 is SGHTA and CDR2 is FQGTGA. The CDR3 sequence: CASSPQGPGELFF. The CDR3 DNA follows: TGTGCCAGCAGCCCACAGGGGCCCGGGGAGCTGTTTTTT. The full variable domain, its missing parts supplied by reference TRBV7-3 and TRBJ2-2, is GAGVSQTPSNKVTEKGKYVELRCDPISGHTALYWYRQSLGQGPEFLIYFQGTGAADDSGLPNDRFFAVRPEGSVSTLKIQRTERGDSAVYLCASSPQGPGELFFGEGSRLTVL.

With respect to this clone: This specimen includes other DNA sequences encoding the same CDR3. This chain links TRBV29-1 with TRBJ1-4; D may be TRBD1 (5 bases). This CDR3 region has 14 residues. The germline gives CDR1 SQVTM, CDR2 ANQGSEA. The germline V and J ends were trimmed by 1 base and 5 bases, with 11 bases remaining between them. The CDR3 loop reads CSVEVPGGNEKLFF. The CDR3 DNA reads TGCAGCGTTGAAGTGCCCGGGGGGAATGAAAAACTGTTTTTT.

The V gene is TRBV4-3, the J gene TRBJ1-5, with 9 bases lining up with TRBD1. The V and J ends lost 1 base and 7 bases, in that order; junction bases with no gene match: 5. The CDR3 is made up of 15 amino acids. From germline, CDR1 is LGHNA and CDR2 YSLEER. CDR3 nucleotide sequence: TGCGCCAGCAGCCAAGGAACAGGGGGCAGACAGCCCCAGCATTTT. Protein sequence: CASSQGTGGRQPQHF.

The chain carries TRBV11-2 and TRBJ2-5; TRBD1 is a possible D gene (5 bases). This CDR3 comprises 13 residues. The V gene's germline CDR1 is SGHAT and CDR2 FQNNGV. V was trimmed by 8 bases and J by 3 bases, leaving 13 bases between them. The CDR3 region is CASSSDTKETQYF. Here the CDR3 DNA reads TGTGCCAGCTCCTCGGACACAAAAGAGACCCAGTACTTC.

This clone has only a few counts. The V gene is TRBV19, the J gene TRBJ1-1; the match to TRBD1 covers 7 bases. Germline trimming cut 4 bases from V and 0 bases from J; bases unmatched to any gene: 8. CDR3 length equals 16 residues. The germline CDR1 and CDR2 sequences are LNHDA and SQIVND (reference sequence). This CDR3 is CASSTGTEKLNTEAFF. CDR3 in DNA: TGTGCCAGTAGTACCGGGACAGAGAAATTGAACACTGAAGCTTTCTTT. The whole variable domain, remainder taken from reference TRBV19 and TRBJ1-1, is DGGITQSPKYLFRKEGQNVTLSCEQNLNHDAMYWYRQDPGQGLRLIYYSQIVNDFQKGDIAEGYSVSREKKESFPLTVTSAQKNPTAFYLCASSTGTEKLNTEAFFGQGTRLTVV.

This chain connects TRBV27 to TRBJ1-4, with unresolved D. This CDR3 comprises 12 residues. Deletions cut 2 bases from V and 10 bases from J, with 8 bases between. CDR1 is MNHEY, CDR2 SMNVEV, per germline (reference sequence). The CDR3 sequence: CASSLHGGKLFF. CDR3 coding DNA: TGTGCCAGCAGTTTACATGGCGGAAAACTGTTTTTT. The whole variable domain, filled in from reference TRBV27 and TRBJ1-4, reads EAQVTQNPRYLITVTGKKLTVTCSQNMNHEYMSWYRQDPGLGLRQIYYSMNVEVTDKGDVPEGYKVSRKEKRNFPLILESPSPNQTSLYFCASSLHGGKLFFGSGTQLSVL.

The gene calls are TRBV7-6 and TRBJ2-5, with D perhaps matching TRBD1 (6 bases). CDR3 size: 14 residues. Looked up from germline, CDR1 is SGHVS and CDR2 is FNYEAQ. Trimming took off 5 bases at V and 3 bases at J, with 13 bases between the two ends. CDR3 DNA sequence: TGTGCCAGCAGCCGCAGGGGTGGTAAAGAGACCCAGTACTTC. Translating it yields CASSRRGGKETQYF. The full variable domain, rest sourced from reference TRBV7-6 and TRBJ2-5, is GAGVSQSPRYKVTKRGQDVALRCDPISGHVSLYWYRQALGQGPEFLTYFNYEAQQDKSGLPNDRFSAERPEGSISTLTIQRTEQRDSAMYRCASSRRGGKETQYFGPGTRLLVL.

The rearrangement joins TRBV9 to TRBJ2-1; the D is unclear. The germline V gene encodes CDR1 SGDLS and CDR2 YYNGEE. Trimming removed 0 bases from V and 0 bases from J, with 10 bases in between. This CDR3 contains 16 residues. The CDR3 DNA reads as TGTGCCAGCAGCGTAGTAACGCACGGCTCCTACAATGAGCAGTTCTTC. Its protein is CASSVVTHGSYNEQFF.

The genes are TRBV7-2 and TRBJ2-7, with TRBD2 identical over 7 bases. V dropped 2 bases and J dropped 3; count of bases not matched to a gene: 7. The CDR3 contains 15 residues. CDR1 and CDR2 (germline): SGHTA, FQGNSA. The CDR3 region has the DNA TGTGCCAGCAGCTTATCGCCTAGCGGAGACTACGAGCAGTACTTC. Amino acid sequence: CASSLSPSGDYEQYF.

The rearrangement links TRBV5-6 to TRBJ2-7, with 7 bases lining up with TRBD1. CDR3 length equals 14 residues. With V trimmed by 0 bases and J by 2 bases, 2 bases remained unmatched. CDR1 and CDR2 from the germline V gene are SGHDT and YYEEEE. CDR3 in DNA: TGTGCCAGCAGCTTGGGGACAGGAGCCTACGAGCAGTACTTC. Its protein is CASSLGTGAYEQYF.

This chain connects TRBV6-1 to TRBJ1-2; D gene uncertain. This CDR3 is built from 14 residues. Trimming took off 7 bases at V and 1 base at J, with 13 bases between the two ends. Germline CDR1 is MNHNS and CDR2 is SASEGT. CDR3 in amino acids: CASTGYGDNYGYTF. CDR3 DNA: TGTGCCAGCACGGGGTACGGAGATAACTATGGCTACACCTTC.

About this clone: At one end, the junction sequence differs from germline, possibly due to a read error. V is TRBV7-9 and J is TRBJ1-1; 7 bases match TRBD1. From germline, CDR1 is SEHNR and CDR2 FQNEAQ (reference sequence). The CDR3 spans 15 residues. CDR3 sequence: CASSVPLGQSTGAFF. The DNA for the CDR3 is TGTGCCAGCAGCGTTCCTTTGGGACAGTCCACTGGAGCTTTCTTT.

The J gene is TRBJ1-1, the V gene TRBV6-1; 7 bases match TRBD1. Germline assignment: CDR1 MNHNS and CDR2 SASEGT. CDR3 length equals 16 residues. J was trimmed by 4 bases and V by 4 bases; bases with no gene match: 12. CDR3 in DNA: TGTGCCAGCAGTGTCTATATGATAAACAGGGGCACTGAAGCTTTCTTT. Its protein product is CASSVYMINRGTEAFF.

The rearrangement links TRBV9 to TRBJ2-5; 8 positions match TRBD1. Losses at the gene ends were 5 bases for V and 5 bases for J; bases not matched to a gene: 8. Germline CDR1 reads SGDLS; CDR2 reads YYNGEE. The CDR3 totals 14 residues. CDR3 DNA sequence: TGTGCCAGCAGTGAGACAGGGGTGGAGGAGACCCAGTACTTC. Translation gives CASSETGVEETQYF.

In its sample, this clone ranks as medium-sized (0.01 to 0.1%). The chain couples TRBV13 to TRBJ1-1; D is unresolved. Per germline, CDR1 PRHDT and CDR2 FYEKMQ (reference sequence). Deletions cut 5 bases from V and 6 bases from J, with 10 bases between. The CDR3 contains 12 residues. The CDR3 nucleotides are TGTGCCAGCAGCACCCGGGTAGCTGAAGCTTTCTTT. This sequence encodes CASSTRVAEAFF.

The rearrangement links TRBV29-1 to TRBJ1-2; a weak D match, TRBD1 (5 bases). Trimming pared 0 bases from V and 3 bases from J, leaving 8 bases between. The length of the CDR3 is 13 residues. CDR1 is SQVTM, CDR2 ANQGSEA, per germline. CDR3 sequence: CSVEDPRDYGYTF. In DNA, the CDR3 is TGCAGCGTTGAAGATCCCAGGGACTATGGCTACACCTTC.

V and J are TRBV9 and TRBJ2-2; D not certain. CDR3 length: 14 amino acids. Trimming pared 2 bases from V and 4 bases from J, leaving 9 bases between. Germline CDR1 reads SGDLS; CDR2 reads YYNGEE. Written as DNA, the CDR3 is TGTGCCAGCAGCGTCGGAGTTGTCACCGGGGAGCTGTTTTTT. Translating gives CASSVGVVTGELFF.

This clone has a single count. The chain employs TRBV19 and TRBJ1-5; D ambiguous. The CDR3 is 14 residues long. The V gene lost 10 bases and the J gene lost 0 bases, with 13 bases spanning the gap. Germline values: CDR1 LNHDA, CDR2 SQIVND (reference sequence). Written as DNA, the CDR3 is TGTGCCACCGAGCGCACGAATAGCAATCAGCCCCAGCATTTT. Its protein product is CATERTNSNQPQHF.